This T cell receptor (beta chain) originates from a study of regulatory T cells in long-lasting Graves disease. Study results and caveats: Persistent patients had a count of shared public clonotypes (approximately 3,000) that exceeded that of new patients (around 960).

Arm-PCR with iRepertoire HTBI primers amplified the CDR3 regions for these TCR beta libraries. MiXCR was run by TCRdb on the multiplex PCR reads, yielding one entry per CDR3 protein. The sample yields 300,000 to 350,000 distinct CDR3 sequences, roughly a fifth seen once. This clonotype came up many times. Its antigen is still unknown. V lost 1 base, J lost 4 bases, and 13 bases stayed unmatched. This CDR3 is built from 18 residues. Germline CDR1 is SGHAT and CDR2 is FQNNGV. The time point: persistent/refractory GD, antithyroid drugs over 5 years with positive TRAb. Making the TCR library involved RNA that had been extracted from PBMCs. With EDTA tubes as the receptacles, around 10 milliliters of peripheral blood were drawn.

V and J are TRBV11-2 and TRBJ1-5, with 7 bases lining up with TRBD1. Here the sequenced sample was peripheral blood mononuclear cells (PBMCs), taken when the disease was refractory, from a patient treated with antithyroid drugs. The TCR sequence derives from a female donor with Graves disease. CDR3: CASSLVNPPTGPNQPQHF. The CDR3 DNA reads as TGTGCCAGCAGCTTAGTCAACCCTCCGACAGGGCCTAATCAGCCCCAGCATTTT.